This T cell receptor beta chain was documented in a study of identical twins. The CDR3 contains 14 residues. Trimming took off 0 bases at V and 7 bases at J, with 12 bases between the two ends. CDR1 LNHNV and CDR2 YYDKDF come from the germline V gene (reference sequence). The sample holds a few counts of this clonotype. Its antigen is unknown. TCRdb redid the calling of the 5' RACE reads with MiXCR, one entry per CDR3 protein. This sample carries 400,000 to 650,000 distinct CDR3 sequences, less than 25% of them seen once, and the ten largest clones take about 0.91%. Findings and caveats of the study: There were fewer insertions in abundant cord blood beta clonotypes, but memory repertoires showed no such pattern.

The sample was also linked to a second study, of T cells expressing NK-cell markers. That study adds: Top CD8+ clonotypes included the dominant CD3+CD56+NKG2C+ clonotypes in 5 or 6 donors. These clonotypes, the leaders elsewhere, also led the CD3+CD56-NKG2C+ fraction in a handful of donors.

J is TRBJ1-1 and V is TRBV15; D is perhaps TRBD1 (6 bases). The receptor was isolated from a woman aged 18-29 years in good health. The sequenced material came from CD4+ T cells sorted from blood. The CDR3 nucleotides are TGTGCCACCAGCAGAGAGGACAGAGCCATTGAAGCTTTCTTT. Residues: CATSREDRAIEAFF. The full variable domain, in which reference TRBV15 and TRBJ1-1 provide the parts outside the CDR3, is DAMVIQNPRYQVTQFGKPVTLSCSQTLNHNVMYWYQQKSSQAPKLLFHYYDKDFNNEADTPDNFQSRRPNTSFCFLDIRSPGLGDTAMYLCATSREDRAIEAFFGQGTRLTVV.